This T cell receptor beta chain was profiled in a study of human T cells and chemical hapten exposure. Study as a whole: Doses of diphenylcyclopropenone went to the patients' scalps weekly throughout the approximately 25-week study. Overall study results and limits: The study found expanded TCRs formed significantly more large CDR3 similarity clusters than controls.

Trimming removed 8 bases at V and 6 bases at J, with 11 bases between. The CDR3 consists of 12 residues. Germline CDR1 SGHAT, CDR2 FQNNGV. Points on this clonotype: Its antigen remains unknown.

Each CDR3 protein is one row after TCRdb ran MiXCR on the RACE reads. The sample lists fewer than 500,000 distinct CDR3 sequences, roughly 5% occurring once. Noted time point: patch test 1, 2 weeks after DPC sensitization. The sample's treatment: therapeutic diphenylcyclopropenone sensitization with weekly scalp DPC. The sequence was collected from a woman aged 45-60 years with alopecia areata. Some clones in this sample may be carry-over from other donors' samples. The rearrangement links TRBV11-2 to TRBJ2-4, with D possibly called TRBD1 or TRBD2 (5 bases each). This specimen was whole blood, taken in connection with sensitization to the hapten diphenylcyclopropenone (DPC). CDR3 in DNA: TGTGCCAGCTTGGGGACGGGAAACATTCAGTACTTC. The encoded protein is CASLGTGNIQYF.